This T cell receptor (beta chain) was observed in a study of OX40 agonist ivuxolimab in advanced cancers. At the level of the whole study: Ivuxolimab was a fully human IgG2 agonistic monoclonal antibody targeting the costimulatory receptor OX40 (CD134). Intravenous ivuxolimab was administered to patients every 2 weeks at six dose levels: 0.01, 0.1, 0.3, 1.5, 3 and 10 mg/kg. Among the roughly 52 dose-escalation patients, about 19 had hepatocellular carcinoma, around 15 melanoma, 9 renal cell carcinoma and 9 head and neck cancer. In the dose-escalation cohort, more than 75% of patients were male, and the mean age was approximately 60 years, with a range of roughly 20 to 80. Patients were allowed to have had prior anti-PD-1, anti-PD-L1 or anti-CTLA-4 therapy, and around two fifths of the dose-escalation patients had been treated with checkpoint inhibitors. Partial responses were achieved by three dose-escalation patients, of whom one had hepatocellular carcinoma and two had cutaneous melanoma. The point of sequencing TCRbeta in the periphery was to test whether ivuxolimab changed TCR sequence diversity and drove clonal T-cell expansion. The paper covers the monotherapy dose-escalation part of the phase I ivuxolimab trial, which included N of about 50 patients. Broader findings and caveats from the paper: Clonal expansion of both CD4+ and CD8+ blood T cells was observed from baseline to week 6 at doses 0.1 to 3.0 mg/kg. The antigen specificity of the clonally expanded peripheral T cells was not determined. After ivuxolimab, CD8+ T cells had more expanded clones than CD4+ T cells on average. Low levels of normalized T-cell clonal expansion were also seen in some patients who did not respond. In the 0.1-3.0 mg/kg groups, partial responders were among the patients with the lowest normalized peripheral clonal expansion, particularly in CD8+ T cells.

To sequence the TCRbeta CDR3 region, genomic DNA was isolated from the sorted cells. The immunoSEQ Assay was used for sequencing of TCRbeta CDR3 regions. The immuneACCESS repertoire file appears here via TCRdb, limited to in-frame rearrangements. These files lack a portion of the clones; in checked studies, under half of the deficit traces to unresolved V genes, and the cause of the others is not known. In all, the sample holds about 90,000 clones, and about 90% of those were seen once. Clones ranked in the top ten supply around 8.7% of the sample. Patients with a history of autoimmune disease or receiving systemic immunosuppression were excluded from the trial. Peripheral blood for TCR sequencing was drawn from every dose cohort at baseline, at cycle 4 day 1 and at cycle 7 day 1. The samples were drawn from a first-in-human, open-label, multicenter phase I dose-escalation trial of ivuxolimab. Adults with locally advanced or metastatic melanoma, renal cell, hepatocellular, or head and neck squamous cell carcinoma were enrolled in the trial. CD4+ and CD8+ T cells were sorted separately from peripheral blood before TCR sequencing.

The CDR3 goes from the cysteine to the phenylalanine over 13 residues. CDR3 DNA is the only sequence kept; it has 39 bases, read in frame from the first base. The germline V gene (reference sequence) gives CDR1 as GTSNPN and CDR2 as SVGIG. Trimming costs V 5 bases and J 1 base, and their ends lie 11 bases apart. With respect to this clone: Its antigen is unknown. No base quality information exists; no much larger clone differs at one position.

The rearranged chain carries TRBV30 and TRBJ1-2, with the D gene not confidently named. The clonotype originates from an adult with an advanced solid tumor such as melanoma, head and neck, liver or kidney cancer. The starting material was CD4+ or CD8+ T cells sorted from blood, obtained in a trial of the OX40 agonist ivuxolimab. The DNA is as follows: TGTGCCTGGCACCCCGCGGGTAACTATGGCTACACCTTC. Translated, this is CAWHPAGNYGYTF.